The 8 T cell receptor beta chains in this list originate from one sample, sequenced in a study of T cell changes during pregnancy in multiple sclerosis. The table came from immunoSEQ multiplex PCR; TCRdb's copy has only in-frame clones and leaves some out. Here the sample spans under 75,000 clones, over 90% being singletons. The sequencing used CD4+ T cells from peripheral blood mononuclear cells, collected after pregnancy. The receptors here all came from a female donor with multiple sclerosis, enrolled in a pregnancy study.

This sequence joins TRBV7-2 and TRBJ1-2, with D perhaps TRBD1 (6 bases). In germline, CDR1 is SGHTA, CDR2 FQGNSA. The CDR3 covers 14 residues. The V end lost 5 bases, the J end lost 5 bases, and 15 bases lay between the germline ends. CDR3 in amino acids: CASSIPGVSYGYTF. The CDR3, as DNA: TGTGCCAGCAGCATCCCAGGGGTTAGTTATGGCTACACCTTC.

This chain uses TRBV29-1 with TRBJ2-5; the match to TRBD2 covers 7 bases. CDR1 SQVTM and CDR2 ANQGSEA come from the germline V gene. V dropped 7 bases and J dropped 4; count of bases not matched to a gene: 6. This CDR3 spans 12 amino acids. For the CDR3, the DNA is TGCAGCGCCGGGACGGGAGGAGAGACCCAGTACTTC. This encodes CSAGTGGETQYF.

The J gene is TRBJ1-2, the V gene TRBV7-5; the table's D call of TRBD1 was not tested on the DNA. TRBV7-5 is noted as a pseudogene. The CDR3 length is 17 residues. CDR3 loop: CVRSLVRTSLLRRGYTF. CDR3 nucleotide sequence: TGTGTCAGAAGCTTAGTTAGGACAAGCCTTCTAAGGAGAGGCTACACCTTC.

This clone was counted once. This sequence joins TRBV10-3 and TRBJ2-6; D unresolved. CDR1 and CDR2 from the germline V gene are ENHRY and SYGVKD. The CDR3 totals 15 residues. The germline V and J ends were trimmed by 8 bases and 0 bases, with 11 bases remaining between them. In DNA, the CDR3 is TGTGCCATCGGCCTGGGCTCCTCTGGGGCCAACGTCCTGACTTTC. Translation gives CAIGLGSSGANVLTF.

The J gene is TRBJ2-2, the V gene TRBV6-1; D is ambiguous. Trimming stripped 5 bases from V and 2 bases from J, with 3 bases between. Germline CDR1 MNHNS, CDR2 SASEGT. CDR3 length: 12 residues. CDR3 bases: TGTGCCAGCAGTCATAACACCGGGGAGCTGTTTTTT. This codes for CASSHNTGELFF.

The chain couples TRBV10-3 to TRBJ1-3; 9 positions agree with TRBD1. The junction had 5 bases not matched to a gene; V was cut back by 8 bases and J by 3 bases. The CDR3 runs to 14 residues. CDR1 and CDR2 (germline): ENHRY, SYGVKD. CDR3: CAIGTGSGGNTIYF. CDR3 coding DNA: TGTGCCATCGGGACAGGGTCAGGTGGAAACACCATATATTTT.

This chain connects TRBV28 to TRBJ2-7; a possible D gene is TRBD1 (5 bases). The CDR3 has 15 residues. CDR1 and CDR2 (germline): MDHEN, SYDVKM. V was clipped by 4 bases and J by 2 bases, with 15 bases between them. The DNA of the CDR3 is TGTGCCAGCAGTTCCAGGGTTTCTGGCGCCTACGAGCAGTACTTC. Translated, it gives CASSSRVSGAYEQYF.

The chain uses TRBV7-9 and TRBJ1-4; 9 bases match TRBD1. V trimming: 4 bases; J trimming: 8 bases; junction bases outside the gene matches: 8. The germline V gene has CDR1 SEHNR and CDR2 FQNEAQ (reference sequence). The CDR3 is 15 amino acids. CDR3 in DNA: TGTGCCAGCAGCTATACAGGGGGCGCGGGGGAAAAACTGTTTTTT. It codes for CASSYTGGAGEKLFF.